Following are 21 T cell receptor beta chains from one sample sequenced in a study of blood T cells in healthy people across ages. Primers used in a second PCR of roughly 6 to 11 cycles were a sample-barcoded 5' primer and a J-beta primer mix. TCRdb called the 5' RACE reads again in MiXCR, with one record for every CDR3 protein. In the table there are hundreds of thousands of distinct CDR3 sequences, roughly 56% of which are singletons. The specimen sequenced was blood. These receptors were collected from a man in his forties in good health.

This rearrangement joins TRBV28 to TRBJ2-3; D remains unclear. Per germline, CDR1 MDHEN and CDR2 SYDVKM. The V and J ends lost 5 bases and 6 bases respectively, with 9 bases between them. The length of the CDR3 is 12 residues. The CDR3 loop is CASSPIIDTQYF. The CDR3 DNA reads TGTGCCAGCAGTCCCATTATCGATACGCAGTATTTT.

The CDR3 protein is CSAYGTSGFKETQYF. In DNA, the CDR3 is TGCAGTGCTTATGGGACTAGCGGATTTAAAGAGACCCAGTACTTC. V is TRBV20-1 and J is TRBJ2-5; 11 bases are a match to TRBD2. V was pared by 5 bases and J by 3 bases, with 8 bases of the junction left unmatched. The CDR3 loop spans 15 amino acids. The V gene's germline CDR1 is DFQATT and CDR2 SNEGSKA (reference sequence).

This chain connects TRBV7-2 to TRBJ1-1, with 8 positions matching TRBD1. Trimming cost V 3 bases and J 6 bases; bases outside gene matches: 6. Germline V gene sequence: CDR1 SGHTA, CDR2 FQGNSA. The CDR3 consists of 14 residues. CDR3 sequence: CASSFDRGGPEAFF. CDR3 DNA sequence: TGTGCCAGCAGCTTCGACAGGGGAGGTCCTGAAGCTTTCTTT.

The CDR3 spells CASSYSNGGQGVYGYTF. CDR3 DNA: TGTGCCAGCAGTTACTCGAACGGCGGACAGGGGGTCTATGGCTACACCTTC. The genes are TRBV6-5 and TRBJ1-2, with 10 bases aligning to TRBD1. Germline V gene sequence: CDR1 MNHEY, CDR2 SVGAGI. With 0 bases clipped from V and 4 bases from J, the junction kept 8 bases outside the gene matches. The CDR3 has 17 amino acids.

CDR3 residues: CATSDYSGRIQETQYF. CDR3 nucleotide sequence: TGTGCCACCAGTGATTATAGCGGGAGGATTCAAGAGACCCAGTACTTC. V gene TRBV24-1 combines with J gene TRBJ2-5, with 10 positions matching TRBD2. Germline-derived CDR1 and CDR2 are KGHDR and SFDVKD. CDR3 length: 16 amino acids. The trim removed 2 bases at V and 2 bases at J, leaving 4 bases unmatched.

The rearrangement links TRBV5-1 to TRBJ1-1; the match to TRBD1 covers 7 bases. Germline CDR1 and CDR2: SGHRS and YFSETQ. The V gene end was trimmed by 4 bases and the J gene end by 5 bases; junction bases not matched to a gene: 17. The CDR3 sequence is 17 residues long. The CDR3 spells CASSADRTGSLGTEAFF. CDR3 in DNA: TGCGCCAGCAGCGCGGACCGGACAGGATCTCTGGGTACTGAAGCTTTCTTT.

A note on this clonotype: One end of the junction does not line up with germline, which may come from a read error. This rearrangement joins TRBV25-1 to TRBJ1-2; D may be TRBD1 (5 bases). The CDR3 is made up of 14 amino acids. CDR1 and CDR2 (germline): MGHDK, SYGVNS. DNA of the CDR3: TGTGCCACCCGGGGGGACCCACCTAACTATGGCCACACCTTC. It yields the protein CATRGDPPNYGHTF.

This clonotype was counted only a few times. The rearrangement joins TRBV6-2 or TRBV6-3 to TRBJ2-4; D is unclear. This CDR3 is built from 13 residues. Germline V lookup: CDR1 MNHEY, CDR2 SVGEGT. V shed 2 bases and J shed 6 bases, with 8 bases lying between them. This CDR3 reads CASSYRLINIQYF. CDR3 in DNA: TGTGCCAGCAGTTACCGTCTGATAAACATTCAGTACTTC.

The chain uses TRBV20-1 and TRBJ1-6, with TRBD1 matching over 9 bases. This CDR3 spans 14 amino acids. With V trimmed by 3 bases and J by 9 bases, 6 bases remained unmatched. Germline V CDR1 and CDR2: DFQATT, SNEGSKA (reference sequence). CDR3 amino acids: CSASPTGGSSPLHF. As DNA, the CDR3 is TGCAGTGCTAGCCCGACAGGGGGTAGTTCACCCCTCCACTTT.

This clonotype was picked up many times. Here the CDR3 DNA reads TGTGCCAGCAGTTTGGGGGGCCAAGAGACCCAGTACTTC. Translation gives CASSLGGQETQYF. The chain joins TRBV12-3 or TRBV12-4 to TRBJ2-5, with D tentatively TRBD2 (6 bases). Trimming cost V 3 bases and J 1 base, with 6 bases left between them. This CDR3 comprises 13 residues.

As for this clonotype: The junction does not match germline at one end; this may be a read error. The CDR3 sequence is CSVWDSLGVAQDF. The CDR3 bases are TGCAGCGTTTGGGACTCCTTGGGAGTGGCCCAGGACTTC. This chain uses TRBV29-1 with TRBJ2-5; perhaps TRBD2 as D (6 bases). CDR3 length equals 13 residues. Germline V gene data show CDR1 as SQVTM and CDR2 as ANQGSEA.

This chain connects TRBV29-1 to TRBJ2-2; D unresolved. CDR3 length: 13 amino acids. Trimming left V 4 bases short and J 1 base short, with 7 bases between. The germline CDR1 and CDR2 sequences are SQVTM and ANQGSEA. The CDR3 sequence is CSVAQRNTGELFF. The DNA for the CDR3 is TGCAGCGTTGCACAGCGGAACACCGGGGAGCTGTTTTTT.

This clonotype was found a few times. This chain connects TRBV2 to TRBJ2-4; D is undetermined. Trimming stripped 4 bases from V and 0 bases from J, with 13 bases between. The CDR3 contains 16 residues. The germline gives CDR1 SNHLY, CDR2 FYNNEI. CDR3 region: CASSVTRDLAKNIQYF. The CDR3 nucleotides are TGTGCCAGCAGTGTTACACGAGACTTAGCCAAAAACATTCAGTACTTC. The complete variable domain, with remaining parts taken from reference TRBV2 and TRBJ2-4, reads EPEVTQTPSHQVTQMGQEVILRCVPISNHLYFYWYRQILGQKVEFLVSFYNNEISEKSEIFDDQFSVERPDGSNFTLKIRSTKLEDSAMYFCASSVTRDLAKNIQYFGAGTRLSVL.

This clonotype occurred a few times. This chain uses TRBV15 with TRBJ1-4; D call uncertain. The CDR3 contains 14 residues. The V gene lost 0 bases and the J gene lost 5 bases, with 7 bases spanning the gap. From germline, CDR1 is LNHNV and CDR2 YYDKDF (reference sequence). This chain's CDR3 is CATSRDRENEKLFF. CDR3 in DNA: TGTGCCACCAGCAGAGATCGGGAAAATGAAAAACTGTTTTTT.

The V and J genes are TRBV12-3 or TRBV12-4 and TRBJ2-3, with D hard to call. The V gene lost 5 bases and the J gene lost 0 bases, with 6 bases spanning the gap. The CDR3 covers 13 residues. CDR3 amino acids: CASSIDSTDTQYF. The CDR3 DNA reads as TGTGCCAGCAGTATAGACAGCACAGATACGCAGTATTTT.

Concerning this clonotype itself: A read error is possible here, since a much larger clone lies one base away. The chain has TRBV7-2 and TRBJ2-1, with D unresolved. CDR1 is SGHTA, CDR2 FQGNSA, per germline. This CDR3 is 11 amino acids long. In nucleotides, the CDR3 is TGTGCCTGCAGCTTAATCAATGAGCAGTTCTTC. It translates to CACSLINEQFF. Together with reference TRBV7-2 and TRBJ2-1, the CDR3 gives the full variable domain: GAGVSQSPSNKVTEKGKDVELRCDPISGHTALYWYRQSLGQGLEFLIYFQGNSAPDKSGLPSDRFSAERTGGSVSTLTIQRTQQEDSAVYLCACSLINEQFFGPGTRLTVL.

This clonotype was found once. The chain uses TRBV27 and TRBJ1-1, with TRBD1 matching 8 bases. V trimming: 5 bases; J trimming: 6 bases; junction bases outside the gene matches: 17. The CDR3 contains 17 residues. The germline CDR1 and CDR2 sequences are MNHEY and SMNVEV (reference sequence). Written as DNA, the CDR3 is TGTGCCAGCAGTAGGCCTCTAGCCGGACAGGGAAGGGCTGAAGCTTTCTTT. Its protein is CASSRPLAGQGRAEAFF.

V gene TRBV29-1 combines with J gene TRBJ1-1; D is perhaps TRBD1 (6 bases). This CDR3 is built from 14 residues. Trimming pared 5 bases from V and 4 bases from J, leaving 17 bases between. Germline loops: CDR1 SQVTM, CDR2 ANQGSEA. The CDR3 is CSVLKGGGGTEAFF. DNA for the CDR3: TGCAGCGTTCTCAAGGGCGGAGGGGGCACTGAAGCTTTCTTT.

Worth noting for this clonotype: A read error may account for a junction end that differs from germline. V is TRBV25-1 and J is TRBJ2-7; D is ambiguous. Germline V gene sequence: CDR1 MGHDK, CDR2 SYGVNS. The CDR3 loop spans 12 amino acids. The CDR3 bases are TGTGCCAACAGTGGAGTCTTATACGAGCAGTACTTC. It yields the protein CANSGVLYEQYF.

V gene TRBV20-1 combines with J gene TRBJ2-7; TRBD2 matches 7 bases. V trimming: 0 bases; J trimming: 2 bases; junction bases outside the gene matches: 7. Germline CDR1 DFQATT, CDR2 SNEGSKA (reference sequence). This CDR3 spans 15 amino acids. The CDR3, as DNA: TGCAGTGCTAGAGATCAAGCGGGATTAACCTACGAGCAGTACTTC. Encoded protein: CSARDQAGLTYEQYF.

The chain recombines TRBV20-1 with TRBJ2-5; perhaps TRBD2 as D (6 bases). The CDR3 loop spans 12 amino acids. Germline-derived CDR1 and CDR2 are DFQATT and SNEGSKA (reference sequence). The germline V and J ends were trimmed by 6 bases and 3 bases, with 11 bases remaining between them. The CDR3 DNA follows: TGCAGTGCCACGGACTACAAAGAGACCCAGTACTTC. It encodes CSATDYKETQYF.